Each of the 20 T cell receptor beta chains below was sequenced from the same sample in a study of Graves' ophthalmopathy and Graves' hyperthyroidism. Researchers took RNA transcripts and amplified TCR beta CDR3 regions from them. An opening RT-PCR round employed HTBI primers and preceded a second-round multiplex PCR. In TCRdb, the multiplex PCR reads were re-called with MiXCR into one record per CDR3 protein. The sample lists about 620,000 distinct CDR3 sequences, 20% to 25% occurring once. Input material: peripheral blood. These receptor sequences come from a woman aged 18-35 years with stable Graves' hyperthyroidism. Some clones in this sample may be carry-over from other donors' samples.

This clonotype appeared many times. The chain combines TRBV6-5 with TRBJ2-7; D call uncertain. V lost 5 bases to trimming and J lost 0 bases, with 5 bases between them. Per germline, CDR1 MNHEY and CDR2 SVGAGI. The CDR3 has 12 amino acids. The CDR3 sequence: CASSTLSYEQYF. The CDR3 region has the DNA TGTGCCAGCAGTACCCTCTCCTACGAGCAGTACTTC.

This clonotype showed up many times. This CDR3 is CASTFEGGAKNIQYF. In DNA form, the CDR3 reads TGTGCCAGCACCTTTGAGGGGGGGGCCAAAAACATTCAGTACTTC. The chain couples TRBV12-3 or TRBV12-4 to TRBJ2-4; the D gene is possibly TRBD2 (7 bases). Trimming stripped 7 bases from V and 1 base from J, with 14 bases between. This CDR3 has 15 residues.

In its sample, this clonotype was seen a few times. The rearrangement joins TRBV9 to TRBJ2-1, with a possible D match to TRBD1 (5 bases). The CDR3 runs 13 residues. The germline gives CDR1 SGDLS, CDR2 YYNGEE. V was cut by 4 bases and J by 7 bases, with 12 bases left in between. CDR3 residues: CASSLSQGNEQFF. The CDR3 DNA reads as TGTGCCAGCAGCCTAAGTCAGGGAAATGAGCAGTTCTTC.

Many counts were recorded for this clonotype. The V and J genes are TRBV12-3 or TRBV12-4 and TRBJ2-2; maybe TRBD2 (6 bases). The V and J ends lost 7 bases and 6 bases respectively, with 12 bases between them. The CDR3 has 13 residues. CDR3 sequence (DNA): TGTGCCAGCACTCTAACGGGGGCCGGGGAGCTGTTTTTT. Protein sequence: CASTLTGAGELFF.

The V call is TRBV28, the J call TRBJ2-2; D gene uncertain. Germline CDR1 MDHEN, CDR2 SYDVKM. This CDR3 spans 12 amino acids. Trimming took off 5 bases at V and 3 bases at J, with 4 bases between the two ends. The CDR3, as DNA: TGTGCCAGCAGTATGTACACCGGGGAGCTGTTTTTT. Its translation is CASSMYTGELFF.

This clonotype was counted between two and nine times. The DNA of the CDR3 is TGTGCCAGCAGCGCCAGTATTGGGGGACTGGTGAACACTGAAGCTTTCTTT. Translating gives CASSASIGGLVNTEAFF. This sequence joins TRBV25-1 and TRBJ1-1; tentatively, D is TRBD1 (5 bases). CDR1 and CDR2 (germline): MGHDK, SYGVNS. This CDR3 has 17 amino acids. Trimming shortened V by 6 bases and J by 0 bases, and 20 bases separated the two germline ends.

In this sample, this clonotype turned up many times. The chain combines TRBV5-1 with TRBJ2-7; TRBD2 matches 8 bases. The CDR3 spans 18 residues. After removal of 3 bases from V and 6 bases from J, the junction contained 20 bases not matched to a gene. Germline V gene data show CDR1 as SGHRS and CDR2 as YFSETQ. CDR3 amino acids: CASSSPPGLVGSSAEQYF. CDR3 nucleotides: TGCGCCAGCAGCTCACCTCCGGGACTAGTTGGGTCCTCCGCCGAGCAGTACTTC.

Only a few counts were recorded for this clonotype. The rearrangement joins TRBV5-4 to TRBJ1-1; D may be TRBD1 (6 bases). This CDR3 contains 16 residues. V lost 2 bases, J lost 4 bases, and 18 bases lay in between. The V gene's germline CDR1 is SGHNT and CDR2 YYREEE (reference sequence). This CDR3 reads CASSLNPDRSSTEAFF. As DNA, the CDR3 is TGTGCCAGCAGCTTAAATCCGGACAGATCTTCCACTGAAGCTTTCTTT.

This clonotype was observed many times. The gene calls are TRBV5-1 and TRBJ2-5; no definite D call. V was trimmed by 0 bases and J by 7 bases, leaving 13 bases between them. The CDR3 sequence is 14 residues long. Germline V gene lookup returns CDR1 SGHRS and CDR2 YFSETQ. CDR3 loop: CASSLVTSRGTQYF. The DNA of the CDR3 is TGCGCCAGCAGCTTGGTGACAAGCCGAGGGACCCAGTACTTC.

The chain has TRBV6-5 and TRBJ1-1, with D maybe TRBD1 (5 bases). Between the trimmed V and J ends, which lost 2 bases and 7 bases, there was a span of 17 bases. This CDR3 is built from 15 residues. CDR1 and CDR2 from the germline V gene are MNHEY and SVGAGI. CDR3 region: CASSYRPGSRLEAFF. DNA for the CDR3: TGTGCCAGCAGTTACAGGCCAGGGTCGAGGCTTGAAGCTTTCTTT.

Note on this clonotype: A much more abundant neighbour one base away suggests this may be a read error. The chain has TRBV5-8 and TRBJ2-2; 11 nucleotides agree with TRBD1. V trimming: 3 bases; J trimming: 7 bases; junction bases outside the gene matches: 5. CDR3 length: 15 residues. CDR1 is SGHTS, CDR2 YDEGEE, per germline. The CDR3 sequence: CASSSWTGGGGELFF. The CDR3 DNA sequence: TGTGCCAGCAGCTCCTGGACAGGGGGCGGCGGGGAGCTGTTTTTT.

This clonotype was counted ten times or more. The V gene is TRBV7-2, the J gene TRBJ2-7, with D possibly called TRBD1 or TRBD2 (7 bases each). The CDR3 is 15 residues long. Germline V gives CDR1 SGHTA, CDR2 FQGNSA. Between the trimmed V and J ends, which lost 4 bases and 4 bases, there was a span of 17 bases. CDR3 sequence reads: CASSSGEGALYEQYF. In DNA form, the CDR3 reads TGTGCCAGCAGCTCCGGGGAGGGGGCCCTATACGAGCAGTACTTC.

V gene TRBV7-9 combines with J gene TRBJ1-2; D is undetermined. The CDR3 has 12 amino acids. From germline, CDR1 is SEHNR and CDR2 FQNEAQ (reference sequence). V shed 3 bases and J shed 7 bases, with 9 bases lying between them. CDR3 coding DNA: TGTGCCAGCAGCTTGGAGGGTGCTGGCTACACCTTC. Protein: CASSLEGAGYTF. The full variable domain, with the rest looked up from reference TRBV7-9 and TRBJ1-2, is DTGVSQNPRHKITKRGQNVTFRCDPISEHNRLYWYRQTLGQGPEFLTYFQNEAQLEKSRLLSDRFSAERPKGSFSTLEIQRTEQGDSAMYLCASSLEGAGYTFGSGTRLTVV.

This clonotype was detected ten times or more. The gene calls are TRBV6-5 and TRBJ1-2, with D perhaps TRBD1 (6 bases). This CDR3 contains 13 residues. The germline gives CDR1 MNHEY, CDR2 SVGAGI. Trimming took 10 bases from V and 4 from J, leaving 16 bases between them. The CDR3 is CATTRGAFYGYTF. The CDR3 coding sequence is TGTGCCACGACCCGGGGGGCGTTCTATGGCTACACCTTC.

V usage is TRBV12-3 or TRBV12-4 and J usage is TRBJ1-3, with D tentatively TRBD1 (5 bases). The CDR3 has 15 amino acids. Trimming removed 4 bases from V and 4 bases from J, with 14 bases in between. This CDR3 reads CASSSTAPRGNTIYF. In DNA form, the CDR3 reads TGTGCCAGCAGTTCGACAGCGCCCAGGGGAAACACCATATATTTT.

The V gene is TRBV7-8, the J gene TRBJ2-5; 13 bases match TRBD2. The V gene end was trimmed by 5 bases and the J gene end by 5 bases; junction bases not matched to a gene: 17. The CDR3 is 19 residues long. The germline V gene has CDR1 SGHVS and CDR2 FQNEAQ. The CDR3 loop reads CASSLLVHTSGRAPETQYF. The CDR3 nucleotides read TGTGCCAGCAGCCTCCTGGTCCATACTAGCGGGAGGGCCCCTGAGACCCAGTACTTC.

This clonotype appeared many times. The chain uses TRBV28 and TRBJ1-6, with 10 bases identical to TRBD1. This CDR3 has 18 amino acids. Germline trimming cut 4 bases from V and 8 bases from J; bases unmatched to any gene: 14. The germline CDR1 and CDR2 sequences are MDHEN and SYDVKM. The CDR3 loop is CASSSPSGQGSPDSPLHF. CDR3 DNA: TGTGCCAGCAGTTCCCCCTCGGGACAGGGGAGCCCCGATTCACCCCTCCACTTT.

The rearrangement uses TRBV6-1 and TRBJ1-1; unclear D gene. From germline, CDR1 is MNHNS and CDR2 SASEGT. V was pared by 10 bases and J by 4 bases, with 13 bases between. The CDR3 covers 12 residues. As DNA, the CDR3 is TGTGCCATAGGTCTAATCGCCACTGAAGCTTTCTTT. Residues: CAIGLIATEAFF.

The V gene is TRBV28, the J gene TRBJ1-2, with 7 bases matching TRBD1. The junction had 7 bases not matched to a gene; V was cut back by 3 bases and J by 6 bases. Germline CDR1 reads MDHEN; CDR2 reads SYDVKM. CDR3 size: 14 residues. CDR3 sequence reads: CASSLAQGGDGYTF. The CDR3 nucleotides are TGTGCCAGCAGTTTGGCCCAAGGGGGCGATGGCTACACCTTC.

The sample holds a few counts of this clonotype. This chain links TRBV13 with TRBJ2-2; the D is unclear. The germline CDR1 and CDR2 sequences are PRHDT and FYEKMQ (reference sequence). V lost 3 bases and J lost 1, with 9 bases in between. The CDR3 sequence is 15 residues long. This CDR3 reads CASSFGRLNTGELFF. The DNA of the CDR3 is TGTGCCAGCAGCTTCGGTCGTCTGAACACCGGGGAGCTGTTTTTT.